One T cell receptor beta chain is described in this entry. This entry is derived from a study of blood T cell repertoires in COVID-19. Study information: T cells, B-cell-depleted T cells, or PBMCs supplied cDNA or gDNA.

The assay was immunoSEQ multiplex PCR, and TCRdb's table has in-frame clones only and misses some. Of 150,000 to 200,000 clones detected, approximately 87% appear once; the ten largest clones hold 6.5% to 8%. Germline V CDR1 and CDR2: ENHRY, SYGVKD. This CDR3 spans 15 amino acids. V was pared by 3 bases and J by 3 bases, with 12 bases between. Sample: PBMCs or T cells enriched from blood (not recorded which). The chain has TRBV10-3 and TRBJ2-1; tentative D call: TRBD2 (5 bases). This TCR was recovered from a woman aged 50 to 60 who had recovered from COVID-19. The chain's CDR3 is CAISDPGVLYNEQFF. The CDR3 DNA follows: TGTGCCATCAGTGACCCCGGGGTACTCTACAATGAGCAGTTCTTC.